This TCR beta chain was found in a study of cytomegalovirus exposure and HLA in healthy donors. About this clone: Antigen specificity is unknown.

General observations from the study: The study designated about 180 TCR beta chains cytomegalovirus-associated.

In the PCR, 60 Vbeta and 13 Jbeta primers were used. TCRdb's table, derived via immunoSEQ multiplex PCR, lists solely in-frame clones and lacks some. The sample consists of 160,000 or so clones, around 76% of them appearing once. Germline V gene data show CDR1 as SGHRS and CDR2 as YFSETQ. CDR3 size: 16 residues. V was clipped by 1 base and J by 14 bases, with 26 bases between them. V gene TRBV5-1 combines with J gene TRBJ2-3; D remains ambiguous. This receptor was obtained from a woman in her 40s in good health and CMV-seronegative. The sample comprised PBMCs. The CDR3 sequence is CASSLRSMATTPPVYF. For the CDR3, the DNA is TGCGCCAGCAGCTTGCGTTCGATGGCCACCACCCCCCCAGTGTATTTT.